This T cell receptor (beta chain) was obtained from a study of cytomegalovirus exposure and HLA in healthy donors. Whole-study results and caveats: As was reported, the HLA-A and HLA-B alleles of most subjects were accurately predicted from TCR beta sequences. As a later analysis showed, a missense DCLRE1C variant was linked to trimming of TCR beta V- and J-genes.

The PCR employed 60 Vbeta primers together with 13 Jbeta primers. The table came from immunoSEQ multiplex PCR; TCRdb's copy has only in-frame clones and leaves some out. Recorded for this sample: 200,000 to 250,000 clones. As for this clone: Its target is not known.

This clonotype was sampled from a girl aged 2-9 years in good health and CMV-seropositive. The sequenced material came from PBMCs.

The CDR3 DNA sequence: TGTGCCAGCTCACCCCGGACAGGGGGTTCTGGGGCCAACGTCCTGACTTTC. It is translated as CASSPRTGGSGANVLTF. The genes are TRBV18 and TRBJ2-6; 10 bases align to TRBD1. Germline CDR1 KGHSH, CDR2 LQKENI. The J segment lost 1 base and the V segment lost 3 bases, leaving 3 bases of the junction unmatched. The CDR3 sequence is 17 residues long.